The subject of this entry is one TCR beta chain. Antigen: not known. The sample originates from a study of T cell responses to AZD1222 COVID-19 vaccine. Regarding the study as a whole: Regions 160-218 and 743-854 held dominance among vaccine-associated CD4 TCRs, which spanned spike. Possibly, clonal diversity was underestimated; donors were largely white British and included more females.

Pooling of second doses given at about 4 or about 12 weeks was done. V lost 8 bases and J 3 bases, leaving 14 bases between the germline ends. The V gene's germline CDR1 is LNHDA and CDR2 SQIVND (reference sequence). The CDR3 runs 14 residues. The table came from immunoSEQ multiplex PCR; TCRdb's copy has only in-frame clones and leaves some out. The repertoire holds over 85,000 clones, with about four fifths as singletons. The input for sequencing was peripheral blood, taken 28 days after the second AZD1222 dose. The clonotype comes from an adult who received the AZD1222 COVID-19 vaccine. V gene TRBV19 combines with J gene TRBJ2-1; TRBD1 is a possible D gene (5 bases). The DNA for the CDR3 is TGTGCCAGTGCTAGACAGAACTACTACAATGAGCAGTTCTTC. This sequence encodes CASARQNYYNEQFF. The full variable domain, its missing parts supplied by reference TRBV19 and TRBJ2-1, is DGGITQSPKYLFRKEGQNVTLSCEQNLNHDAMYWYRQDPGQGLRLIYYSQIVNDFQKGDIAEGYSVSREKKESFPLTVTSAQKNPTAFYLCASARQNYYNEQFFGPGTRLTVL.